This T cell receptor beta chain was captured in a study of blood T cells in healthy people across ages. In the study overall: Using template switching, researchers captured about one barcoded beta molecule for each two T cells. General observations from the study: Aged donors had fewer naive CD4+ cells and lower diversity than long-lived donors.

A word on this clonotype: Its specificity is not known.

V was cut by 8 bases and J by 2 bases, with 11 bases left in between. The germline gives CDR1 SEHNR, CDR2 FQNEAQ (reference sequence). The CDR3 is made up of 13 amino acids. Then a second PCR, running roughly 7 to 11 cycles, was carried out with a sample-barcoded 5' primer and a J-beta primer mix. One entry per CDR3 protein, called by TCRdb with MiXCR from the 5' RACE reads. The table lists approximately 810,000 distinct CDR3 sequences, around 26% of them singletons. There were healthy Caucasian individuals from Russia, aged 6 to 90, serving as donors. The authors drew 8.5 to 10 milliliters of peripheral blood from each donor.

The source is a woman of 80 years or more in good health. The specimen sequenced was blood. The V gene is TRBV7-9, the J gene TRBJ2-3, with D tentatively TRBD2 (7 bases). The CDR3 DNA reads TGTGCCAGCCCGGGGGGCCCCACAGATACGCAGTATTTT. This encodes CASPGGPTDTQYF.